This T cell receptor (beta chain) was identified in a study of blood T cells in healthy people across ages. Combining a sample-barcoded 5' primer with a J-beta primer mix, a second PCR ran for about 6 to 12 cycles. TCRdb re-derived calls from the 5' RACE reads in MiXCR, one entry per CDR3 protein. The sample has around 1,600,000 distinct CDR3 sequences, roughly 43% seen once. Researchers collected roughly 9.8 milliliters of peripheral blood from every single donor. Total RNA, at least 6 micrograms per sample, came from PBMCs. The germline V gene encodes CDR1 SGHTA and CDR2 FQGNSA. The CDR3 spans 14 residues. V dropped 8 bases and J dropped 1 base, with 14 bases sitting between them. Whole-study results and caveats: Age advanced and TCR beta diversity per million T cells fell, roughly linearly. More naive CD4+ cells and higher diversity marked long-lived donors relative to aged donors.

This clonotype has more than one count but fewer than ten. Its cognate antigen is unknown. Sequenced: blood. The V call is TRBV7-2, the J call TRBJ1-2; the D is unclear. This TCR came from a woman aged 18 to 35 in good health. CDR3 in DNA: TGTGCCAGCTTACCTAGGGCCCTTAACTATGGCTACACCTTC. Translation gives CASLPRALNYGYTF.